The 5 T cell receptor delta chains reported below all come from one sample, sequenced in a study of Vδ1+ human thymocytes. General study findings and limits: In the thymus, TRG and TRD repertoires looked highly polyclonal with Gaussian CDR3 lengths.

The template was reverse-transcribed extracted RNA. Pooled V-gene forward primers with one constant-region reverse primer generated the CDR3 amplicons by multiplex PCR. TCRdb called clones anew from the multiplex PCR reads with CATT. Of about 75,000 delta-chain clones listed, 30% to 45% are singletons. Antigens for these TCRs are unknown. The sequenced material came from Vdelta1+ gamma-delta thymocytes from the thymus. Subset defined: FACS-sorted CD3+ TCRalphabeta- TCRVdelta1+ TCRVdelta2- thymocytes. Source of these receptors: a boy younger than two who had congenital heart surgery.

This clone has more than one count but fewer than ten. This chain joins TRDV1 and TRDJ1; 13 nucleotides align to TRDD3. The ends lost 0 bases at V and 2 bases at J; junction bases unmatched: 15. Germline CDR1 TSWWSYY, CDR2 QGS. The CDR3 contains 21 residues. CDR3 in amino acids: CALGELLYWGIRVQYTDKLIF. CDR3 DNA sequence: TGTGCTCTTGGGGAACTACTATACTGGGGGATACGGGTACAATATACCGATAAACTCATCTTT.

This clone showed up just a few times. Other DNA variants within this sample encode the same CDR3. This chain joins TRDV1 and TRDJ1, with 10 bases matching TRDD3. CDR1 and CDR2 (germline): TSWWSYY, QGS. Unmatched junction bases numbered 21, after V lost 5 bases and J lost 0 bases. The CDR3 spans 21 residues. CDR3 nucleotides: TGTGCTCTTGGGACGGGCCTTCCCCTTACTGGGGGATCCCCTTACACCGATAAACTCATCTTT. Translated, it gives CALGTGLPLTGGSPYTDKLIF.

This clone was detected a few times. The rearrangement links TRDV1 to TRDJ1, with D uncertain. Germline CDR1 reads TSWWSYY; CDR2 reads QGS. Trimming cost V 0 bases and J 1 base, with 18 bases left between them. The CDR3 sequence is 18 residues long. CDR3 DNA: TGTGCTCTTGGGGAACTAACCCTCCTGGAGGATCCCACCGATAAACTCATCTTT. This codes for CALGELTLLEDPTDKLIF.

The V gene is TRDV1, the J gene TRDJ1; TRDD3 aligns across 13 bases. The germline gives CDR1 TSWWSYY, CDR2 QGS. The trim removed 3 bases at V and 0 bases at J, leaving 28 bases unmatched. The CDR3 sequence is 25 residues long. CDR3 nucleotide sequence: TGTGCTCTTGGGGATCACTTCCCGCCCCTACTGGGGGATACGCTACGGCTCTTGTACACCGATAAACTCATCTTT. Translation: CALGDHFPPLLGDTLRLLYTDKLIF.

This clone was picked up a small number of times. The chain is built from TRDV1 and TRDJ1, with TRDD3 identical over 8 bases. In germline, CDR1 is TSWWSYY, CDR2 QGS. J was trimmed by 7 bases and V by 1 base; bases with no gene match: 17. CDR3 length: 18 residues. The CDR3 region is CALGEPPFLYWGSPKLIF. The CDR3 nucleotides are TGTGCTCTTGGGGAACCGCCGTTCCTTTACTGGGGGTCCCCTAAACTCATCTTT.